This entry lists 28 T cell receptor beta chains sequenced from one sample in a study of blood T cell repertoires in COVID-19. Measured with immunoSEQ multiplex PCR; TCRdb has only the in-frame clones, and not every one. The sample has just under 60,000 clones; around 88% are singletons. The sample was peripheral blood. These receptors came from a man aged 60 to 69 with acute or convalescent COVID-19.

The rearrangement joins TRBV9 to TRBJ2-3; 9 bases fit TRBD1. This CDR3 has 15 amino acids. Germline CDR1 reads SGDLS; CDR2 reads YYNGEE. Losses at the gene ends were 7 bases for V and 1 base for J; bases not matched to a gene: 7. Here the CDR3 DNA reads TGTGCCAGCCAAATGGGGGACAGGGGCACAGATACGCAGTATTTT. Encoded protein: CASQMGDRGTDTQYF.

This clone was seen a handful of times. The chain links TRBV27 to TRBJ2-3; 10 bases map to TRBD2. CDR1 and CDR2 (germline): MNHEY, SMNVEV (reference sequence). V shed 3 bases and J 0 bases; nucleotides not matched to a gene: 18. This CDR3 comprises 21 residues. The CDR3 loop is CASSFSGPGASGRPSTDTQYF. CDR3 in DNA: TGTGCCAGCAGTTTTTCGGGACCTGGGGCTAGCGGGAGACCGAGCACAGATACGCAGTATTTT.

The V gene is TRBV11-2, the J gene TRBJ2-1, with 8 bases that match TRBD2. CDR1 is SGHAT, CDR2 FQNNGV, per germline. The CDR3 is 14 amino acids. The V gene end was trimmed by 5 bases and the J gene end by 9 bases; junction bases not matched to a gene: 9. CDR3 nucleotide sequence: TGTGCCAGCAGCCCTGGACTAGCTTCCGGTGAGCAGTTCTTC. Protein sequence: CASSPGLASGEQFF.

This chain connects TRBV15 to TRBJ2-4, with D possibly matching TRBD2 (5 bases). This CDR3 has 14 residues. Trimming took off 5 bases at V and 2 bases at J, with 10 bases between the two ends. Germline V gene data show CDR1 as LNHNV and CDR2 as YYDKDF (reference sequence). The CDR3 sequence: CATSETGTKNIQYF. In nucleotides, the CDR3 is TGTGCCACCAGCGAAACCGGGACCAAAAACATTCAGTACTTC.

This clone was observed a single time. The genes are TRBV28 and TRBJ1-6; 7 bases fit TRBD1. Unmatched junction bases numbered 7, after V lost 4 bases and J lost 10 bases. This CDR3 has 14 residues. In germline, CDR1 is MDHEN, CDR2 SYDVKM. The CDR3 sequence is CASSSYRGESPLHF. CDR3 bases: TGTGCCAGCAGTTCCTACAGGGGTGAGTCACCCCTCCACTTT.

The CDR3 region has the DNA TGTGCCAGCACCTCGGGACAGGGGGCGGGTGAAGCTTTCTTT. Translated: CASTSGQGAGEAFF. The genes are TRBV28 and TRBJ1-1; TRBD1 aligns across 12 bases. The V gene's germline CDR1 is MDHEN and CDR2 SYDVKM. V shed 7 bases, J shed 7 bases, and the junction held 7 bases outside the gene matches. The CDR3 contains 14 residues. Using reference TRBV28 and TRBJ1-1 for the parts outside the CDR3, the full variable domain is DVKVTQSSRYLVKRTGEKVFLECVQDMDHENMFWYRQDPGLGLRLIYFSYDVKMKEKGDIPEGYSVSREKKERFSLILESASTNQTSMYLCASTSGQGAGEAFFGQGTRLTVV.

The chain uses TRBV7-2 and TRBJ2-3, with a weak D call TRBD2 (6 bases). CDR1 and CDR2 (germline): SGHTA, FQGNSA. V was clipped by 5 bases and J by 6 bases, with 15 bases between them. The CDR3 covers 14 residues. The CDR3 sequence: CASSPAEGRDTQYF. CDR3 DNA: TGTGCCAGCAGCCCGGCGGAGGGTAGGGATACGCAGTATTTT.

The chain has TRBV19 and TRBJ2-3; 8 bases align to TRBD2. CDR1 and CDR2 from the germline V gene are LNHDA and SQIVND (reference sequence). The CDR3 extends over 16 amino acids. With 7 bases clipped from V and 5 bases from J, the junction kept 14 bases outside the gene matches. DNA of the CDR3: TGTGCCAGTAAGGCCGGGATAGCGGGGACGATAGATACGCAGTATTTT. This codes for CASKAGIAGTIDTQYF.

The chain links TRBV27 to TRBJ2-1, with 9 positions matching TRBD2. Germline loops: CDR1 MNHEY, CDR2 SMNVEV (reference sequence). V was clipped by 5 bases and J by 2 bases; unmatched bases: 16. This CDR3 is 19 amino acids long. Here the CDR3 DNA reads TGTGCCAGCAGTCCCAGACTCTCCGAGACTAGCGGCCCCTACAATGAGCAGTTCTTC. Translating gives CASSPRLSETSGPYNEQFF.

The V gene is TRBV2, the J gene TRBJ2-1; 7 nucleotides match TRBD2. Per germline, CDR1 SNHLY and CDR2 FYNNEI. The junction had 10 bases not matched to a gene; V was cut back by 8 bases and J by 6 bases. The CDR3 runs to 14 residues. The CDR3 coding sequence is TGTGCCAGCGGGGGGGGATCAGGGATCAATGAGCAGTTCTTC. Translated, it gives CASGGGSGINEQFF.

This chain uses TRBV2 with TRBJ2-1, with TRBD1 as a possible D gene (6 bases). This CDR3 is 14 amino acids long. V was clipped by 6 bases and J by 6 bases, with 15 bases between them. CDR1 and CDR2 (germline): SNHLY, FYNNEI. The CDR3 DNA reads as TGTGCCAGCAGCGAAACAATACAGGGCAATGAGCAGTTCTTC. As protein: CASSETIQGNEQFF.

The chain employs TRBV27 and TRBJ2-7; perhaps TRBD2 as D (6 bases). This CDR3 spans 15 amino acids. Germline assignment: CDR1 MNHEY and CDR2 SMNVEV (reference sequence). Trimming pared 0 bases from V and 2 bases from J, leaving 11 bases between. The CDR3, as DNA: TGTGCCAGCAGTTTATCGGGGAGGATAACCTACGAGCAGTACTTC. Its protein product is CASSLSGRITYEQYF.

This clone was observed a single time. The V gene is TRBV11-2, the J gene TRBJ2-2, with 7 bases matching TRBD2. The J segment lost 5 bases and the V segment lost 1 base, leaving 16 bases of the junction unmatched. CDR3 length: 19 amino acids. Germline loops: CDR1 SGHAT, CDR2 FQNNGV. The CDR3 spells CASSLAWGLARGGTGELFF. CDR3 DNA: TGTGCCAGCAGCTTAGCTTGGGGTCTAGCACGGGGAGGGACCGGGGAGCTGTTTTTT.

The chain is built from TRBV28 and TRBJ2-7; D may be TRBD1 (5 bases). Germline-derived CDR1 and CDR2 are MDHEN and SYDVKM. V gave up 9 bases and J gave up 0 bases, with 12 bases separating them. The CDR3 is 13 residues long. Here the CDR3 reads CASHKGSSYEQYF. CDR3 sequence (DNA): TGTGCCAGTCATAAGGGGTCCTCCTACGAGCAGTACTTC. The whole variable domain, remainder taken from reference TRBV28 and TRBJ2-7, is DVKVTQSSRYLVKRTGEKVFLECVQDMDHENMFWYRQDPGLGLRLIYFSYDVKMKEKGDIPEGYSVSREKKERFSLILESASTNQTSMYLCASHKGSSYEQYFGPGTRLTVT.

This clone was detected once. This rearrangement joins TRBV28 to TRBJ1-1, with TRBD1 identical over 8 bases. Germline-derived CDR1 and CDR2 are MDHEN and SYDVKM. Losses at the gene ends were 6 bases for V and 5 bases for J; bases not matched to a gene: 11. The CDR3 contains 15 residues. The CDR3 DNA follows: TGTGCCAGCAGAACTACAGGGGGACTGAGGACTGAAGCTTTCTTT. Its translation is CASRTTGGLRTEAFF.

The chain recombines TRBV28 with TRBJ1-2; no firm D call. V was trimmed by 5 bases and J by 5 bases, leaving 9 bases between them. CDR1 is MDHEN, CDR2 SYDVKM, per germline. The length of the CDR3 is 12 residues. CDR3 region: CASSRLTYGYTF. CDR3 in DNA: TGTGCCAGCAGTCGCCTGACATATGGCTACACCTTC.

V is TRBV25-1 and J is TRBJ1-2; the D is unclear. V was trimmed by 6 bases and J by 2 bases, leaving 22 bases between them. The CDR3 length is 17 residues. The germline V gene encodes CDR1 MGHDK and CDR2 SYGVNS. CDR3 bases: TGTGCCAGCAGCCCGCGCATCGACTCCGGATGGAACTATGGCTACACCTTC. It codes for CASSPRIDSGWNYGYTF.

This chain connects TRBV5-1 to TRBJ1-3; D ambiguous. The CDR3 is 14 residues long. Trimming stripped 0 bases from V and 4 bases from J, with 8 bases between. Per the germline V gene, CDR1 is SGHRS and CDR2 is YFSETQ. The CDR3 region is CASSLGAVGNTIYF. The CDR3, as DNA: TGCGCCAGCAGCTTGGGCGCGGTGGGAAACACCATATATTTT.

The chain employs TRBV11-2 and TRBJ2-7, with D hard to call. The CDR3 covers 13 residues. Germline values: CDR1 SGHAT, CDR2 FQNNGV. V lost 7 bases and J lost 3, with 13 bases in between. The CDR3 DNA reads as TGTGCCAGCACCTACCTAGGATTCTACGAGCAGTACTTC. It encodes CASTYLGFYEQYF.

The chain is built from TRBV5-1 and TRBJ2-1, with a weak D call TRBD2 (6 bases). Trimming removed 3 bases from V and 6 bases from J, with 10 bases in between. The CDR3 covers 13 residues. Germline loops: CDR1 SGHRS, CDR2 YFSETQ. The CDR3 sequence: CASSWGDFNEQFF. In DNA form, the CDR3 reads TGCGCCAGCAGCTGGGGGGACTTCAATGAGCAGTTCTTC.

The chain combines TRBV19 with TRBJ2-7; 11 nucleotides match TRBD1. V shed 4 bases, J shed 7 bases, and the junction held 15 bases outside the gene matches. This CDR3 is 17 amino acids long. Germline lookup yields CDR1 LNHDA and CDR2 SQIVND (reference sequence). The CDR3 protein is CASSTWTGGPSRREQYF. CDR3 in DNA: TGTGCCAGTAGTACCTGGACAGGGGGCCCTTCGAGGCGGGAGCAGTACTTC. The full variable domain, its missing parts supplied by reference TRBV19 and TRBJ2-7, is DGGITQSPKYLFRKEGQNVTLSCEQNLNHDAMYWYRQDPGQGLRLIYYSQIVNDFQKGDIAEGYSVSREKKESFPLTVTSAQKNPTAFYLCASSTWTGGPSRREQYFGPGTRLTVT.

J is TRBJ2-2 and V is TRBV27; no reliable D call. The CDR3 sequence is 12 residues long. V was clipped by 3 bases and J by 7 bases, with 6 bases between them. The germline V gene has CDR1 MNHEY and CDR2 SMNVEV (reference sequence). The CDR3 bases are TGTGCCAGCAGTTTCTCGTACGGGGAGCTGTTTTTT. It codes for CASSFSYGELFF.

The table lists this clone with a count of one. The chain links TRBV5-1 to TRBJ2-7; D is perhaps TRBD1 (6 bases). Germline assignment: CDR1 SGHRS and CDR2 YFSETQ. There are 15 residues in the CDR3. Trimming shortened V by 5 bases and J by 6 bases, and 21 bases separated the two germline ends. CDR3 sequence: CASRTRTEATAEQYF. CDR3 in DNA: TGCGCCAGCAGGACGAGGACAGAGGCGACGGCCGAGCAGTACTTC.

V gene TRBV11-2 combines with J gene TRBJ2-7; 8 bases agree with TRBD2. J was trimmed by 3 bases and V by 5 bases; bases with no gene match: 9. The CDR3 runs to 15 residues. Germline loops: CDR1 SGHAT, CDR2 FQNNGV. CDR3 sequence: CASSPGLGVIYEQYF. The CDR3 region has the DNA TGTGCCAGCAGCCCGGGACTAGGGGTGATCTACGAGCAGTACTTC.

The CDR3 loop is CATSRRTGSDNSPLHF. Here the CDR3 DNA reads TGTGCCACCAGCAGAAGGACAGGGAGCGATAATTCACCCCTCCACTTT. The chain combines TRBV15 with TRBJ1-6, with 8 bases that match TRBD1. Per the germline V gene, CDR1 is LNHNV and CDR2 is YYDKDF (reference sequence). Trimming took 2 bases from V and 5 from J; bases not matched to a gene: 5. The CDR3 runs to 16 residues.

The CDR3 nucleotides read TGTGCCAGCAGTACCGGGACAGACAAGATCTATGGCTACACCTTC. It is translated as CASSTGTDKIYGYTF. V gene TRBV2 combines with J gene TRBJ1-2; 7 bases match TRBD1. This CDR3 region has 15 residues. Germline V gene sequence: CDR1 SNHLY, CDR2 FYNNEI. The junction had 10 bases not matched to a gene; V was cut back by 5 bases and J by 4 bases.

The chain carries TRBV6-6 and TRBJ1-4, with a weak D call TRBD1 (5 bases). CDR3 size: 14 residues. The V and J ends lost 7 bases and 8 bases respectively, with 17 bases between them. The germline CDR1 and CDR2 sequences are MNHNY and SVGAGI (reference sequence). In DNA form, the CDR3 reads TGTGCCAGCAATCCCGGGGGGGATGGGGAAAAACTGTTTTTT. Translation: CASNPGGDGEKLFF.

V is TRBV20-1 and J is TRBJ1-1, with 7 bases fitting TRBD1. The germline CDR1 and CDR2 sequences are DFQATT and SNEGSKA (reference sequence). This CDR3 is built from 11 residues. J was trimmed by 5 bases and V by 6 bases; bases with no gene match: 3. The chain's CDR3 is CSATDRTEAFF. CDR3 DNA: TGCAGTGCAACGGACAGGACTGAAGCTTTCTTT.